The clone carrying this T cell receptor (beta chain) showed up many times. The antigen is not known. This CDR3 spans 16 amino acids. V shed 1 base and J shed 1 base, with 13 bases lying between them. Germline loops: CDR1 SGHTA, CDR2 FQGNSA. This specimen comes from a study of T-cell reconstitution after alpha-beta-depleted transplantation in children. Whole-study results and caveats: Newly produced T cells mostly provided counts and TCRbeta diversity after one year, as hyperexpanded clones declined.

The library targeted TCRbeta and was prepared with unique molecular identifiers. In TCRdb, the PCR reads were re-called with MiXCR into one record per CDR3 protein. There are 200,000 to 250,000 distinct CDR3 sequences in the sample; about a tenth occur only once, and about 28% lies in the top ten. The chain links TRBV7-2 to TRBJ2-5; a possible D gene is TRBD2 (6 bases). This TCR derives from a child under two years old with acute myeloid leukemia, due to receive a stem cell transplant. This sample comprised PBMCs, obtained before TCRalphabeta/CD19-depleted stem cell transplant. The CDR3 bases are TGTGCCAGCAGCTTAGGGGACTTAGCTTTCCAAGAGACCCAGTACTTC. As protein: CASSLGDLAFQETQYF.